This entry lists 29 T cell receptor beta chains sequenced from one sample in a study of CD4+ T cells in melanoma. This table comes from immunoSEQ multiplex PCR, and its TCRdb copy is limited to in-frame clones, with some not included. The sample has about 110,000 clones; around 92% are singletons. What was sequenced was peripheral blood. The receptors stem from a human donor with melanoma.

The chain recombines TRBV2 with TRBJ2-1, with TRBD2 matching 13 bases. There are 18 residues in the CDR3. The germline gives CDR1 SNHLY, CDR2 FYNNEI. The ends lost 8 bases at V and 10 bases at J; junction bases unmatched: 20. For the CDR3, the DNA is TGTGCCAGCTCCTCCGGGACTAGCGGGACTCCTCGCCCCTGGGAGCAGTTCTTC. Amino acids: CASSSGTSGTPRPWEQFF.

The rearrangement links TRBV27 to TRBJ1-5, with D tentatively TRBD1 (6 bases). The germline CDR1 and CDR2 sequences are MNHEY and SMNVEV (reference sequence). CDR3 length: 14 amino acids. Trimming took 5 bases from V and 5 from J, leaving 13 bases between them. Here the CDR3 reads CASSLGGGDQPQHF. The CDR3 bases are TGTGCCAGCAGTCTGGGGGGCGGTGATCAGCCCCAGCATTTT.

The chain has TRBV7-2 and TRBJ2-3; 8 nucleotides agree with TRBD2. This CDR3 region has 15 residues. With 3 bases clipped from V and 2 bases from J, the junction kept 4 bases outside the gene matches. CDR1 and CDR2 (germline): SGHTA, FQGNSA. The CDR3 nucleotides are TGTGCCAGCAGCTTTGCGGGGGGATACACAGATACGCAGTATTTT. Amino acids: CASSFAGGYTDTQYF.

The CDR3 nucleotides read TGTGCCAGCAGTTCAGGGGTCTATGGCTACACCTTC. Protein: CASSSGVYGYTF. The chain couples TRBV6-5 to TRBJ1-2, with D possibly being TRBD1 (6 bases). The germline gives CDR1 MNHEY, CDR2 SVGAGI. This CDR3 contains 12 residues. The germline V and J ends were trimmed by 4 bases and 4 bases, with 7 bases remaining between them.

This chain connects TRBV6-5 to TRBJ1-1, with D maybe TRBD1 (6 bases). The germline V gene has CDR1 MNHEY and CDR2 SVGAGI. This CDR3 has 14 residues. V was shortened by 5 bases and J by 5 bases, with 15 bases between the two germline ends. This CDR3 is CASSPDGGQTEAFF. The CDR3 DNA reads as TGTGCCAGCAGTCCCGATGGGGGGCAGACTGAAGCTTTCTTT.

The chain couples TRBV9 to TRBJ2-5, with 8 bases that match TRBD2. V shed 4 bases, J shed 0 bases, and the junction held 14 bases outside the gene matches. Looked up from germline, CDR1 is SGDLS and CDR2 is YYNGEE. The CDR3 extends over 18 amino acids. CDR3 sequence: CASSTNRGGYSYQETQYF. CDR3 DNA sequence: TGTGCCAGCAGCACGAATCGGGGGGGGTATTCGTACCAAGAGACCCAGTACTTC.

V is TRBV6-5 and J is TRBJ2-6, with 7 bases that match TRBD1. The length of the CDR3 is 15 residues. The V segment lost 6 bases and the J segment 7 bases; nucleotides outside the gene matches: 9. The germline CDR1 and CDR2 sequences are MNHEY and SVGAGI. The DNA for the CDR3 is TGTGCCAGCAGGCTGGGGCCAGGGGGAGCCAACGTCCTGACTTTC. Translation gives CASRLGPGGANVLTF.

The chain links TRBV14 to TRBJ2-2; no clear D gene. Trimming cost V 4 bases and J 5 bases, with 11 bases left between them. The CDR3 sequence is 14 residues long. CDR1 is SGHDN and CDR2 is FVKESK in the germline V gene. The CDR3 reads CASSRSLETGELFF. CDR3 coding DNA: TGTGCCAGCAGCCGCAGCTTAGAGACCGGGGAGCTGTTTTTT.

The chain couples TRBV7-8 to TRBJ1-1; 7 nucleotides align to TRBD1. Germline CDR1 reads SGHVS; CDR2 reads FQNEAQ. J was trimmed by 7 bases and V by 4 bases; bases with no gene match: 3. The CDR3 extends over 12 amino acids. The CDR3 here is CASSSHRGEAFF. For the CDR3, the DNA is TGTGCCAGCAGCTCCCACAGGGGTGAAGCTTTCTTT.

The chain recombines TRBV2 with TRBJ1-2; 9 bases agree with TRBD1. This CDR3 has 14 residues. The germline gives CDR1 SNHLY, CDR2 FYNNEI. After removal of 2 bases from V and 8 bases from J, the junction contained 6 bases not matched to a gene. The CDR3 is CASSERKQGAGYTF. The CDR3 bases are TGTGCCAGCAGTGAAAGGAAACAGGGGGCCGGCTACACCTTC.

The V and J genes are TRBV6-5 and TRBJ1-2, with unresolved D. Between the trimmed V and J ends, which lost 6 bases and 3 bases, there was a span of 11 bases. Germline V lookup: CDR1 MNHEY, CDR2 SVGAGI. The CDR3 is 13 amino acids. In DNA form, the CDR3 reads TGTGCCAGCAGAGCGGGTCTGTACTATGGCTACACCTTC. It translates to CASRAGLYYGYTF.

The chain couples TRBV6-5 to TRBJ2-1; D may be TRBD1 (5 bases). The CDR3 extends over 15 amino acids. Deletions cut 6 bases from V and 6 bases from J, with 18 bases between. CDR1 and CDR2 from the germline V gene are MNHEY and SVGAGI. CDR3 in amino acids: CASSPTPGQSNEQFF. CDR3 DNA: TGTGCCAGCAGCCCAACCCCAGGGCAGAGCAATGAGCAGTTCTTC.

The rearrangement uses TRBV6-6 and TRBJ2-7; D gene uncertain. The CDR3 is 14 amino acids. Trimming removed 6 bases at V and 3 bases at J, with 15 bases between. CDR1 and CDR2 from the germline V gene are MNHNY and SVGAGI (reference sequence). CDR3: CASSPTTPGYEQYF. As DNA, the CDR3 is TGTGCCAGCAGCCCTACTACACCTGGCTACGAGCAGTACTTC.

The chain joins TRBV11-2 to TRBJ1-1; tentatively, D is TRBD1 (5 bases). The V end was cut by 5 bases, the J end by 3 bases, with 13 bases between. Germline CDR1 is SGHAT and CDR2 is FQNNGV. This CDR3 has 14 residues. In nucleotides, the CDR3 is TGTGCCAGCAGCGCCGAGACAGCGTACACTGAAGCTTTCTTT. It translates to CASSAETAYTEAFF.

This clone was recorded a few times. The V and J genes are TRBV5-4 and TRBJ1-2; tentative D call: TRBD1 (6 bases). This CDR3 has 14 residues. Between the trimmed V and J ends, which lost 3 bases and 3 bases, there was a span of 12 bases. Germline CDR1 reads SGHNT; CDR2 reads YYREEE (reference sequence). CDR3 coding DNA: TGTGCCAGCAGCTCCGGACAGACTTACTATGGCTACACCTTC. This translates into CASSSGQTYYGYTF.

The chain recombines TRBV11-2 with TRBJ1-5, with D unclear. Deletions cut 1 base from V and 2 bases from J, with 6 bases between. Germline V gives CDR1 SGHAT, CDR2 FQNNGV. CDR3 size: 14 residues. The CDR3 here is CASSLGSGNQPQHF. Here the CDR3 DNA reads TGTGCCAGCAGCTTAGGGAGTGGCAATCAGCCCCAGCATTTT.

This CDR3 is CAGTRTGGSGELFF. DNA for the CDR3: TGTGCCGGAACAAGGACAGGGGGTTCGGGGGAGCTGTTTTTT. The chain couples TRBV19 to TRBJ2-2, with TRBD1 matching 10 bases. The germline V gene has CDR1 LNHDA and CDR2 SQIVND (reference sequence). Trimming at V came to 11 bases and at J to 8 bases, leaving 11 bases not matched to a gene. CDR3 size: 14 residues.

This chain connects TRBV27 to TRBJ2-4, with TRBD2 as a possible D gene (5 bases). V lost 1 base, J lost 6 bases, and 13 bases lay in between. Germline V gives CDR1 MNHEY, CDR2 SMNVEV (reference sequence). The CDR3 covers 15 residues. This CDR3 reads CASSLYGREGNIQYF. The CDR3 DNA reads as TGTGCCAGCAGTTTATATGGCCGAGAGGGAAACATTCAGTACTTC.

The rearrangement links TRBV28 to TRBJ2-2; 12 bases map to TRBD2. The V gene's germline CDR1 is MDHEN and CDR2 SYDVKM. J lost 5 bases, V lost 8 bases, and 12 bases had no gene match. CDR3 length: 17 residues. CDR3 in DNA: TGTGCCAGCGTAAATCGACTAGCGGGGGTTCGGACCGGGGAGCTGTTTTTT. It is translated as CASVNRLAGVRTGELFF.

The V gene is TRBV7-2, the J gene TRBJ2-5; D is uncertain. V was shortened by 1 base and J by 2 bases, with 5 bases between the two germline ends. This CDR3 is 13 amino acids long. Germline lookup yields CDR1 SGHTA and CDR2 FQGNSA. CDR3 protein: CASSLDWQETQYF. CDR3 DNA: TGTGCCAGCAGCTTAGACTGGCAAGAGACCCAGTACTTC.

The V and J genes are TRBV7-8 and TRBJ2-3; TRBD2 aligns across 7 bases. The CDR3 has 16 residues. The junction had 13 bases not matched to a gene; V was cut back by 5 bases and J by 5 bases. Germline V CDR1 and CDR2: SGHVS, FQNEAQ. The CDR3 protein is CASSQTLAAAEDTQYF. In DNA, the CDR3 is TGTGCCAGCAGCCAAACCCTAGCGGCAGCCGAAGATACGCAGTATTTT.

The chain couples TRBV28 to TRBJ1-2; perhaps TRBD1 as D (6 bases). Trimming stripped 6 bases from V and 2 bases from J, with 16 bases between. Germline loops: CDR1 MDHEN, CDR2 SYDVKM. The CDR3 contains 15 residues. Here the CDR3 DNA reads TGTGCCAGCAGGGAAACCAGGGGACTCAACTATGGCTACACCTTC. It is translated as CASRETRGLNYGYTF.

This rearrangement joins TRBV5-1 to TRBJ2-1; a possible D gene is TRBD2 (6 bases). The CDR3 extends over 14 amino acids. The V and J ends lost 2 bases and 9 bases respectively, with 15 bases between them. CDR1 and CDR2 (germline): SGHRS, YFSETQ. DNA for the CDR3: TGCGCCAGCAGCTTTCTGGGACTGCAGGGTGAGCAGTTCTTC. Protein product: CASSFLGLQGEQFF. The entire variable domain, with the rest obtained from reference TRBV5-1 and TRBJ2-1, is as follows: KAGVTQTPRYLIKTRGQQVTLSCSPISGHRSVSWYQQTPGQGLQFLFEYFSETQRNKGNFPGRFSGRQFSNSRSEMNVSTLELGDSALYLCASSFLGLQGEQFFGPGTRLTVL.

CDR3 DNA: TGCGCCAGCAGCTTCCGGGACAGGGGTCCTGAAAAACTGTTTTTT. It encodes CASSFRDRGPEKLFF. V gene TRBV4-1 combines with J gene TRBJ1-4, with 10 bases matching TRBD1. This CDR3 contains 15 residues. V lost 5 bases to trimming and J lost 7 bases; unmatched junction nucleotides: 7. The germline V gene encodes CDR1 MGHRA and CDR2 YSYEKL.

This sequence joins TRBV6-4 and TRBJ2-3, with a tentative D call TRBD2 (6 bases). The V gene's germline CDR1 is MRHNA and CDR2 SNTAGT. This CDR3 is 14 amino acids long. V lost 5 bases and J 2 bases, leaving 11 bases between the germline ends. DNA for the CDR3: TGTGCCAGCAGTCGGGACTTTGACACAGATACGCAGTATTTT. It yields the protein CASSRDFDTDTQYF.

This chain connects TRBV21-1 to TRBJ2-3; whether TRBD2, the table's D call, matches the DNA was not checked. TRBV21-1 is noted as a pseudogene. CDR3 length equals 18 residues. In DNA, the CDR3 is TGTGCCAGCAGCAAAGAGCTGGCTAGCCTCTTCCTCGGGGATACGCAGTATTTT. Amino acids: CASSKELASLFLGDTQYF.

The rearrangement joins TRBV7-9 to TRBJ2-1, with 11 bases lining up with TRBD2. The CDR3 is made up of 16 amino acids. The germline gives CDR1 SEHNR, CDR2 FQNEAQ (reference sequence). After removal of 1 base from V and 2 bases from J, the junction contained 1 base not matched to a gene. CDR3 sequence: CASSLELAGAYNEQFF. CDR3 sequence (DNA): TGTGCCAGCAGCTTAGAACTAGCGGGAGCCTACAATGAGCAGTTCTTC.

This clone has only one observation. The chain carries TRBV7-3 and TRBJ2-7; 9 bases agree with TRBD2. The trim removed 4 bases at V and 3 bases at J, leaving 10 bases unmatched. Germline V lookup: CDR1 SGHTA, CDR2 FQGTGA. The CDR3 is 16 residues long. CDR3 DNA sequence: TGTGCCAGCAGCTCAGGTCCCGCGACTAGCGGCTACGAGCAGTACTTC. Its translation is CASSSGPATSGYEQYF.

The count of this clone is one. This chain joins TRBV4-1 and TRBJ1-2; D ambiguous. From germline, CDR1 is MGHRA and CDR2 YSYEKL. The CDR3 runs to 16 residues. Trimming pared 1 base from V and 0 bases from J, leaving 12 bases between. CDR3 in DNA: TGCGCCAGCAGCCAAGGTGAAGGGTCAGCTAACTATGGCTACACCTTC. Translating gives CASSQGEGSANYGYTF.